This passage covers 15 T cell receptor beta chains from one sample sequenced in a study of T cell changes during pregnancy in multiple sclerosis. The repertoire was sequenced with immunoSEQ multiplex PCR; TCRdb's copy has only in-frame clones and lacks some. The data show tens of thousands of clones, roughly nine tenths seen once. The sample in question was peripheral blood, obtained before pregnancy. These receptors were collected from a female donor with multiple sclerosis, enrolled in a pregnancy study.

This chain joins TRBV7-8 and TRBJ2-2; 8 bases fit TRBD2. The CDR3 has 18 residues. J was trimmed by 4 bases and V by 0 bases; bases with no gene match: 10. From germline, CDR1 is SGHVS and CDR2 FQNEAQ. The CDR3 loop is CASSLASGGGQGTGELFF. The CDR3 coding sequence is TGTGCCAGCAGCTTAGCGTCCGGGGGGGGCCAAGGCACCGGGGAGCTGTTTTTT.

The V gene is TRBV28, the J gene TRBJ1-1; D uncertain. Trimming removed 3 bases at V and 7 bases at J, with 12 bases between. Germline V gene sequence: CDR1 MDHEN, CDR2 SYDVKM. The CDR3 spans 13 residues. The CDR3 sequence is CASSFSGGYEAFF. In DNA form, the CDR3 reads TGTGCCAGCAGTTTTAGTGGAGGGTATGAAGCTTTCTTT.

This chain joins TRBV9 and TRBJ1-1; D is possibly TRBD1 (6 bases). CDR3 length: 16 amino acids. Per germline, CDR1 SGDLS and CDR2 YYNGEE. Trimming took 2 bases from V and 0 from J, leaving 14 bases between them. The CDR3 DNA reads TGTGCCAGCAGCGTGACGGACAGCCTATTGAACACTGAAGCTTTCTTT. It encodes CASSVTDSLLNTEAFF.

CDR3 nucleotides: TGTGCCAGCAGTGGACAGGCTAACAGAGGAGAGACCCAGTACTTC. It is translated as CASSGQANRGETQYF. The chain is built from TRBV6-5 and TRBJ2-5, with 7 nucleotides matching TRBD1. CDR1 and CDR2 (germline): MNHEY, SVGAGI. Germline trimming cut 5 bases from V and 4 bases from J; bases unmatched to any gene: 10. The CDR3 runs to 15 residues.

In DNA form, the CDR3 reads TGTGCCAGCAGCCCGTCCGGGACTAGCGGGGTAGCCGGGGAGCTGTTTTTT. Its protein is CASSPSGTSGVAGELFF. The genes are TRBV9 and TRBJ2-2; 13 nucleotides match TRBD2. Germline V gene lookup returns CDR1 SGDLS and CDR2 YYNGEE. CDR3 length equals 17 residues. Trimming took 4 bases from V and 6 from J; bases not matched to a gene: 9.

The J gene is TRBJ2-1, the V gene TRBV30; 7 nucleotides agree with TRBD1. The CDR3 sequence is 12 residues long. The germline CDR1 and CDR2 sequences are GTSNPN and SVGIG (reference sequence). The J segment lost 6 bases and the V segment lost 5 bases, leaving 4 bases of the junction unmatched. As DNA, the CDR3 is TGTGCCTGGCGGGACAGAGGCAATGAGCAGTTCTTC. Protein: CAWRDRGNEQFF.

V is TRBV5-1 and J is TRBJ1-1, with D possibly being TRBD1 (5 bases). V lost 2 bases and J 3 bases, leaving 11 bases between the germline ends. CDR3 length: 14 residues. Germline V gene data show CDR1 as SGHRS and CDR2 as YFSETQ. The CDR3 nucleotides are TGCGCCAGCAGCTTCGGACACGAACACACTGAAGCTTTCTTT. It encodes CASSFGHEHTEAFF.

This chain uses TRBV4-2 with TRBJ2-2; 9 nucleotides align to TRBD2. Unmatched junction bases numbered 2, after V lost 0 bases and J lost 3 bases. This CDR3 has 16 amino acids. Germline CDR1 is LGHNA and CDR2 is YNFKEQ. DNA for the CDR3: TGTGCCAGCAGCCAAGACAGCGGGGGGTACACCGGGGAGCTGTTTTTT. Protein product: CASSQDSGGYTGELFF.

The rearrangement joins TRBV29-1 to TRBJ1-1; the match to TRBD1 covers 8 bases. CDR3 length equals 14 residues. Germline lookup yields CDR1 SQVTM and CDR2 ANQGSEA. Trimming at V came to 3 bases and at J to 1 base, leaving 4 bases not matched to a gene. In DNA, the CDR3 is TGCAGCGTTGAGGGGACAGGCGCGAACACTGAAGCTTTCTTT. It encodes CSVEGTGANTEAFF.

The chain recombines TRBV30 with TRBJ2-3; TRBD2 matches 15 bases. The CDR3 is 18 amino acids. In germline, CDR1 is GTSNPN, CDR2 SVGIG (reference sequence). J gave up 0 bases and V 2 bases, and 6 bases lay outside the gene matches. CDR3 sequence: CAWSPLGLAGGSTDTQYF. In nucleotides, the CDR3 is TGTGCCTGGAGTCCCTTGGGACTAGCGGGGGGTAGCACAGATACGCAGTATTTT.

The chain joins TRBV11-3 to TRBJ1-1; 7 nucleotides agree with TRBD1. The CDR3 has 16 residues. CDR1 and CDR2 from the germline V gene are SGHNT and YENEEA. V shed 3 bases and J 4 bases; nucleotides not matched to a gene: 11. The CDR3 loop reads CASSFSQTGVPTEAFF. The CDR3 DNA is TGTGCCAGCAGCTTCTCCCAAACAGGGGTGCCCACTGAAGCTTTCTTT.

V is TRBV2 and J is TRBJ2-7; a possible D gene is TRBD2 (5 bases). V lost 2 bases to trimming and J lost 0 bases, with 11 bases between them. The CDR3 has 15 residues. The germline gives CDR1 SNHLY, CDR2 FYNNEI. Here the CDR3 reads CASSESPGSSYEQYF. The CDR3 DNA sequence: TGTGCCAGCAGTGAATCACCGGGATCCTCCTACGAGCAGTACTTC.

The chain joins TRBV25-1 to TRBJ1-3; tentatively, D is TRBD1 (6 bases). V lost 4 bases to trimming and J lost 0 bases, with 13 bases between them. The CDR3 extends over 16 amino acids. Looked up from germline, CDR1 is MGHDK and CDR2 is SYGVNS. Here the CDR3 reads CASSGSTGSSGNTIYF. The CDR3 nucleotides are TGTGCCAGCAGTGGCAGTACAGGGAGCTCTGGAAACACCATATATTTT.

V and J are TRBV7-2 and TRBJ2-5, with no clear D. V lost 1 base and J 5 bases, leaving 8 bases between the germline ends. CDR3 length: 13 residues. Germline CDR1 reads SGHTA; CDR2 reads FQGNSA. DNA for the CDR3: TGTGCCAGCAGCTTAGTCCCGGTGGAGACCCAGTACTTC. Translation: CASSLVPVETQYF.

The V and J genes are TRBV11-2 and TRBJ2-7; D perhaps matches TRBD2 (6 bases). The germline gives CDR1 SGHAT, CDR2 FQNNGV. The CDR3 sequence is 12 residues long. V lost 7 bases and J lost 6, with 13 bases in between. The CDR3 DNA is TGTGCCAGCACCCCCGGGGGACCCGAGCAGTACTTC. As protein: CASTPGGPEQYF.